A single sample is the source of the 2 T cell receptor beta chains below, sequenced in a study of blood T cells in healthy people across ages (dated by TCRdb to between 2015 and 2016). Preparation of the library involved 5' RACE. The reads were generated on an Illumina HiSeq 2500. A second PCR of roughly 7 to 11 cycles was performed with a sample-barcoded 5' primer and a J-beta primer mix. TCRdb cleaned the public reads at Q25 with fastp, built clones with MiXCR and kept in-frame beta chains. Here each entry gathers all rows of one CDR3 protein and keeps the most common genes and DNA. Here the sample has about 640,000 distinct CDR3 sequences; about 28% occur a single time. The top ten hold approximately 15% of the sample. Source material: blood. The receptors derive from a woman older than 75 in good health.

A note on this clonotype: This may be a read error, as it is one base from a much larger clone. This chain uses TRBV20-1 with TRBJ2-7; D remains ambiguous. This CDR3 is 11 amino acids long. The germline gives CDR1 DFQATT, CDR2 SNEGSKA (reference sequence). CDR3 sequence reads: CSALTAYGQYF. DNA for the CDR3: TGCAGTGCTCTGACCGCCTACGGGCAGTACTTC.

This clonotype was recorded many times. CDR3 protein: CATSRDRLRSYEQYF. Written as DNA, the CDR3 is TGTGCCACCAGCAGAGATCGGCTAAGGAGCTACGAGCAGTACTTC. The chain recombines TRBV15 with TRBJ2-7, with D unresolved. Between the trimmed V and J ends, which lost 0 bases and 3 bases, there was a span of 12 bases. Germline CDR1 LNHNV, CDR2 YYDKDF (reference sequence). The CDR3 contains 15 residues.